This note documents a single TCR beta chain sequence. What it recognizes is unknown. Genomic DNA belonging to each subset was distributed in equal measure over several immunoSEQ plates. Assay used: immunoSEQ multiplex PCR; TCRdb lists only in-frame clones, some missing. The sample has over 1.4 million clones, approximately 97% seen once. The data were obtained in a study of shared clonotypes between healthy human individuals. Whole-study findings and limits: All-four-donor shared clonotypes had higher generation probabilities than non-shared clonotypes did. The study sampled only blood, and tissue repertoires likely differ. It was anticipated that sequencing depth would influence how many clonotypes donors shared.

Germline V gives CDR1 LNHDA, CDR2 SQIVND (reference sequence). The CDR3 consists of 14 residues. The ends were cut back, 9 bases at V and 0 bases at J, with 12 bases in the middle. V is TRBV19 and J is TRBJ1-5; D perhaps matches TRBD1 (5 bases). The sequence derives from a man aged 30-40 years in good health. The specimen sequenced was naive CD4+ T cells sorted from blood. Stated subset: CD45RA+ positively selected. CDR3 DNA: TGTGCCAGCACAGGTAGGTATAGCAATCAGCCCCAGCATTTT. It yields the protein CASTGRYSNQPQHF. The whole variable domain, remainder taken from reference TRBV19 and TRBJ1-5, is DGGITQSPKYLFRKEGQNVTLSCEQNLNHDAMYWYRQDPGQGLRLIYYSQIVNDFQKGDIAEGYSVSREKKESFPLTVTSAQKNPTAFYLCASTGRYSNQPQHFGDGTRLSIL.